The rows below give T cell receptor beta chains drawn from one sample of a study of early T cells in non-severe SARS-CoV-2 infection. From the 5' RACE reads, TCRdb called clonotypes with MiXCR, one entry per CDR3 protein. The table records fewer than 60,000 distinct CDR3 sequences, more than 9.5% of them present only once. The sample taken for sequencing was whole blood. All receptors come from an adult who was a healthcare worker with PCR-confirmed SARS-CoV-2 infection or an uninfected control (not recorded which). Both conserved end residues are part of each CDR3. D genes are given only for firm matches. Expanded clones are given a class, and other clones once, few, many or no size at all.

d_gene	j_gene	abundance	v_gene	CDR3aa	CDR3nt
.	TRBJ2-7	many	TRBV20-1	CSARWQETYEQYF	TGCAGTGCTAGATGGCAGGAAACCTACGAGCAGTACTTC
TRBD1	TRBJ1-6	.	TRBV2	CASNGDRNSPLHF	TGTGCCAGCAATGGGGACAGAAATTCACCCCTCCACTTT
.	TRBJ2-1	few	TRBV20-1	CSARDFASPSSHNEQFF	TGCAGTGCTAGAGATTTCGCCTCTCCTAGCAGCCACAATGAGCAGTTCTTC
.	TRBJ2-7	.	TRBV18	CASSPLGNSYEQYF	TGTGCCAGCTCACCACTCGGAAACTCCTACGAGCAGTACTTC
.	TRBJ1-2	few	TRBV5-4	CASSLGGSGGGYTF	TGTGCCAGCAGCTTGGGAGGGAGTGGAGGTGGCTACACCTTC
.	TRBJ2-2	.	TRBV5-3	CARDHPLGTASTGELFF	TGTGCCAGAGACCACCCCTTGGGGACCGCGAGTACCGGGGAGCTGTTTTTT
TRBD1	TRBJ1-5	.	TRBV11-2	CASSFGQGLNQPQHF	TGTGCCAGCAGCTTCGGACAGGGGCTGAATCAGCCCCAGCATTTT
.	TRBJ1-5	few	TRBV4-1	CASSQTARGAQIQPQHF	TGCGCCAGCAGCCAAACAGCGCGGGGGGCTCAAATTCAGCCCCAGCATTTT
TRBD1	TRBJ2-7	.	TRBV6-6	CASSPMQGAYEQYF	TGTGCCAGCAGTCCCATGCAGGGGGCCTACGAGCAGTACTTC
.	TRBJ2-1	many	TRBV29-1	CSVERASSYNEQFF	TGCAGCGTTGAAAGGGCCAGCTCCTACAATGAGCAGTTCTTC
TRBD2	TRBJ2-2	.	TRBV7-3	CASSLTPLAGGPHGELFF	TGTGCCAGCAGCTTAACCCCCCTAGCGGGAGGGCCACACGGGGAGCTGTTTTTT
TRBD2	TRBJ2-3	few	TRBV2	CASSEGLAITDTQYF	TGTGCCAGCAGTGAGGGACTAGCGATCACAGATACGCAGTATTTT
TRBD2	TRBJ2-1	many	TRBV27	CASSLRAGVVDNEQFF	TGTGCCAGCAGTTTACGGGCGGGAGTGGTCGACAATGAGCAGTTCTTC
TRBD1	TRBJ2-5	many	TRBV25-1	CASSEWRDRAETQYF	TGTGCCAGCAGTGAATGGAGGGACAGGGCTGAGACCCAGTACTTC
TRBD1	TRBJ1-2	.	TRBV7-3	CASSYGQGYGYTF	TGTGCCAGCAGCTACGGACAGGGGTATGGCTACACCTTC
.	TRBJ1-1	once	TRBV6-2/TRBV6-3	CASSHLNTEALF	TGTGCCAGCAGTCACCTGAACACTGAAGCTTTATTT
.	TRBJ2-7	.	TRBV6-5	CASSYFVTGEQYF	TGTGCCAGCAGTTACTTCGTTACGGGGGAGCAGTACTTC
TRBD2	TRBJ2-1	.	TRBV28	CASSSGLAGVSDEQFF	TGTGCCAGCAGTTCTGGACTAGCGGGAGTCTCGGATGAGCAGTTCTTC
.	TRBJ2-7	.	TRBV7-2	CASSLSPRYEQYF	TGTGCCAGCAGCTTATCCCCCCGGTACGAGCAGTACTTC
TRBD2	TRBJ2-7	many	TRBV7-2	CASSFMTSGGEQYF	TGTGCCAGCAGCTTTATGACTAGCGGGGGCGAGCAGTACTTC
.	TRBJ1-2	many	TRBV19	CASSRTPPNYGYTF	TGTGCCAGTAGTAGGACACCTCCTAACTATGGCTACACCTTC
.	TRBJ2-3	many	TRBV19	CASSRVVGANTDTQYF	TGTGCCAGTAGTCGTGTCGTCGGGGCTAACACAGATACGCAGTATTTT
.	TRBJ1-1	.	TRBV5-1	CASSPSAVNTEAFF	TGCGCCAGCAGCCCCAGCGCGGTTAACACTGAAGCTTTCTTT
TRBD1	TRBJ1-5	many	TRBV7-2	CASSSKGGWNQPQHF	TGTGCCAGCAGCTCCAAAGGGGGCTGGAATCAGCCCCAGCATTTT
TRBD1	TRBJ2-1	many	TRBV23-1	CASSQGLQGADEQFF	TGCGCCAGCAGTCAGGGTTTACAGGGGGCCGACGAGCAGTTCTTC
TRBD1	TRBJ1-2	.	TRBV30	CAWRDRGLRGYTF	TGTGCCTGGCGGGACAGGGGTTTACGTGGCTACACCTTC